This TCR beta chain stems from a study of blood T cell repertoires in COVID-19. Study background: Whether acute or convalescent, the COVID-19 samples came from the United States, Italy and Spain.

Trimming at V came to 2 bases and at J to 0 bases, leaving 0 bases not matched to a gene. CDR3 length: 16 amino acids. Germline V CDR1 and CDR2: SGHTA, FQGTGA. Sequencing was performed with immunoSEQ multiplex PCR; in TCRdb, only in-frame clones are kept and a portion is missing. The repertoire has about 160,000 clones, approximately 86% of them found once; the top ten carry 2.5% to 4%. This TCR was recovered from a man in his 70s with acute or convalescent COVID-19. The source material was peripheral blood. The rearrangement joins TRBV7-3 to TRBJ2-4; 11 bases fit TRBD2. Here the CDR3 DNA reads TGTGCCAGCAGCTTAGGACTAGCGGGAGCCAAAAACATTCAGTACTTC. This translates into CASSLGLAGAKNIQYF. Based on the CDR3 plus reference TRBV7-3 and TRBJ2-4, the full variable domain is GAGVSQTPSNKVTEKGKYVELRCDPISGHTALYWYRQSLGQGPEFLIYFQGTGAADDSGLPNDRFFAVRPEGSVSTLKIQRTERGDSAVYLCASSLGLAGAKNIQYFGAGTRLSVL.